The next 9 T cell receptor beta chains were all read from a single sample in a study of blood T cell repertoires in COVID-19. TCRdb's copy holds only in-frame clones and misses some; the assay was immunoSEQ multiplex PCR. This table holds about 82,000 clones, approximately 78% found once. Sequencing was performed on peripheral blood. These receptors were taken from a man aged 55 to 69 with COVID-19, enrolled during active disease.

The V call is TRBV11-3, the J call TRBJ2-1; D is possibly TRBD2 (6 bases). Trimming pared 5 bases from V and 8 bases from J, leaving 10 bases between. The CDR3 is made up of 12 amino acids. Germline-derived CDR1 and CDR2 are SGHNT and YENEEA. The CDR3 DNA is TGTGCCAGCAGCACCGGGGAGGATGAGCAGTTCTTC. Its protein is CASSTGEDEQFF.

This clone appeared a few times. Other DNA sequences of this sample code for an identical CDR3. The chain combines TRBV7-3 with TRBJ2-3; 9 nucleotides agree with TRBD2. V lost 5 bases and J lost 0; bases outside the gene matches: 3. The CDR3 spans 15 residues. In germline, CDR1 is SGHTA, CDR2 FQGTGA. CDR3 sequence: CASSRAGGSTDTQYF. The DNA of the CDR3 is TGTGCCAGCAGCCGCGCGGGGGGGAGCACAGATACGCAGTATTTT.

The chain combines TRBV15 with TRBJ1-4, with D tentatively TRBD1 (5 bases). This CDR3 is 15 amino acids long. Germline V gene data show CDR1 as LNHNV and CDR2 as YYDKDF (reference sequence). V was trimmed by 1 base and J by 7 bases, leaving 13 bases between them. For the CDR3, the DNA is TGTGCCACCAGCAGAGCTGGGGGGGGTAGTGAAAAACTGTTTTTT. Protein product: CATSRAGGGSEKLFF.

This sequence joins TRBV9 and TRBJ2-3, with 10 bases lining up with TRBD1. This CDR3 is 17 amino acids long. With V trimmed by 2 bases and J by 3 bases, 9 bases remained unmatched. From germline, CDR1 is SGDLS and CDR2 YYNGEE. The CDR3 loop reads CASSVRLGDRGTDTQYF. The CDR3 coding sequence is TGTGCCAGCAGCGTGAGGCTAGGGGACAGGGGAACAGATACGCAGTATTTT.

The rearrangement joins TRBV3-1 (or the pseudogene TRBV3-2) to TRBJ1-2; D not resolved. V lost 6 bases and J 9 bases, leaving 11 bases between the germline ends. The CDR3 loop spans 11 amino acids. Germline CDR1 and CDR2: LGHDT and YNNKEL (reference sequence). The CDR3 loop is CASRSPISYTF. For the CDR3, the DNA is TGTGCCAGCAGGTCCCCTATCAGCTACACCTTC.

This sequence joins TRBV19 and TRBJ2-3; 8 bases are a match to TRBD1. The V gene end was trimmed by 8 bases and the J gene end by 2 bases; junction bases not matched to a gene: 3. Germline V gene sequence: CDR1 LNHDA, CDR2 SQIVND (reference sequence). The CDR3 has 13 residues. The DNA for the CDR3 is TGTGCCAGTGGGACAGGTTACACAGATACGCAGTATTTT. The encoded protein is CASGTGYTDTQYF.

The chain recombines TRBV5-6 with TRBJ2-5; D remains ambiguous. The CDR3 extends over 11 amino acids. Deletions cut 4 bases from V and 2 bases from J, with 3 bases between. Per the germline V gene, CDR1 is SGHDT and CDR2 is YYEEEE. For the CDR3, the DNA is TGTGCCAGCAGCGTACAAGAGACCCAGTACTTC. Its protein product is CASSVQETQYF.

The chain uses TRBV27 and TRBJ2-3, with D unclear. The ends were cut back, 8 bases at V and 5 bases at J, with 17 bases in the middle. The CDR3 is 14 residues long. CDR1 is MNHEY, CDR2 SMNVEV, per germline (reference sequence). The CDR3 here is CASRVINSGDTQYF. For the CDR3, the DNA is TGTGCCAGCCGGGTCATCAATTCGGGAGATACGCAGTATTTT.

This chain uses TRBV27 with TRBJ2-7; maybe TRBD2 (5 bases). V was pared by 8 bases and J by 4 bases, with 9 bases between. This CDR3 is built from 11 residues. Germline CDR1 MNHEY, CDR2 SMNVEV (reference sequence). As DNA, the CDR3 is TGTGCCAGCCGACGGGGTTACGAGCAGTACTTC. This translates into CASRRGYEQYF.